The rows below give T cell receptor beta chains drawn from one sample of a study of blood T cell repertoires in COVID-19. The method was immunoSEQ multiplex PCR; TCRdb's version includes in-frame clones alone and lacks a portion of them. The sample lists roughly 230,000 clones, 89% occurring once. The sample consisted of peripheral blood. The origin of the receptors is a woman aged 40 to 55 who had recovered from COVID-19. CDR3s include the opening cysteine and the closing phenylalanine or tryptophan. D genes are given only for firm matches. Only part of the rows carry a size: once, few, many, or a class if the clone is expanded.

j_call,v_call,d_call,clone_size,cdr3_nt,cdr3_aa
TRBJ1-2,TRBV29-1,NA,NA,TGCAGCGTTGAAGATCGGCGCAGGGGCAACTATGGCTACACCTTC,CSVEDRRRGNYGYTF
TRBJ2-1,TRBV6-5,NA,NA,TGTGCCAGCAGTTACGATGCAGGTAGCTCCTACAATGAGCAGTTCTTC,CASSYDAGSSYNEQFF
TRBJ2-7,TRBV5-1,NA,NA,TGCGCCAGCAGCTTGGTGTCTTTCAGTAACGAGCAGTACTTC,CASSLVSFSNEQYF
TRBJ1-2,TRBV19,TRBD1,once,TGTGCCAGTTACAGGGGCAACTATGGCTACACCTTC,CASYRGNYGYTF
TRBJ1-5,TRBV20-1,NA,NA,TGCAGTGCTAGTTTGGGGGCTCGGCAGCCCCAGCATTTT,CSASLGARQPQHF
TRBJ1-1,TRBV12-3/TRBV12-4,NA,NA,TGTGCCAGCAGTACCCCGACAGAAGCTTTCTTT,CASSTPTEAFF
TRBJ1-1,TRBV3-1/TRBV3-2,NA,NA,TGTGCCAGCAGCCAAAGACCACAGGGTTCTGAAGCTTTCTTT,CASSQRPQGSEAFF
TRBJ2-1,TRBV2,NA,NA,TGTGCCAGCACCTCCGATTCCGGGACACCAGGCGTTTCGGAGCAGTTCTTC,CASTSDSGTPGVSEQFF
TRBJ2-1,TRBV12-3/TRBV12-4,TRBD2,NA,TGTGCCAGCAAGTTTAGGCAGGGACTAGAGTTCTTC,CASKFRQGLEFF
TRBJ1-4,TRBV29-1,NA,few,TGCAGCGGGGGACACGGGGGAAAACTGTTTTTT,CSGGHGGKLFF
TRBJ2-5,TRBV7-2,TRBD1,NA,TGTGCCAGCAGCTTGCGGGACAGGGGGCGAGAGACCCAGTACTTC,CASSLRDRGRETQYF
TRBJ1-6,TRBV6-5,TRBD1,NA,TGTGCCAGCAGTACCGGGACAGCGGGTCCCCTCCACTTT,CASSTGTAGPLHF
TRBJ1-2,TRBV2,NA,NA,TGTGCCAGCAGTGAAAAGACGGTGAGGAGCTATGGCTACACCTTC,CASSEKTVRSYGYTF
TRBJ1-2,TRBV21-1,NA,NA,TGTGCCAGCAGCAGACGGGACAGGTACTATGGCTACACCTTC,CASSRRDRYYGYTF
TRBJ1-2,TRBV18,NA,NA,TGTGCCAGCTCACGGTTAGGACAGAACTATGGCTACACCTTC,CASSRLGQNYGYTF
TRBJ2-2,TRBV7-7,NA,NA,TGTGCCAGCAGCCAACAGGGGACTACCGGGGAGCTGTTTTTT,CASSQQGTTGELFF
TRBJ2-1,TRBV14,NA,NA,TGTGCCAGCAGCCAAGTAAGGCCCGGGGAGCAGTTCTTC,CASSQVRPGEQFF
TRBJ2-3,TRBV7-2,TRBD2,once,TGTGCCAGCAGCCCCGGGGGGGGTGGGGCAGATACGCAGTATTTT,CASSPGGGGADTQYF
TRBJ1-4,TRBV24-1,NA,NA,TGTGCCACCAAGGGAGTAGAGGAAAAACTGTTTTTT,CATKGVEEKLFF
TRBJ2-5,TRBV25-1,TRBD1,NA,TGTGCCAGCAGTGAGGCATACAGGGGGCTGCAAGAGACCCAGTACTTC,CASSEAYRGLQETQYF
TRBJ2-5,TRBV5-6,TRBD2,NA,TGTGCCAGCCAGCTTGGGACTAGAACTCAAGAGACCCAGTACTTC,CASQLGTRTQETQYF
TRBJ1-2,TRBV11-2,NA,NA,TGTGCCAGCAGCTTCAGGACAGCCGTAAATGGCTACACCTTC,CASSFRTAVNGYTF
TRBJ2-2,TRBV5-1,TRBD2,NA,TGCGCCAGCAGCTTCTGGACTAGCGGGGGGATGAACACCGGGGAGCTGTTTTTT,CASSFWTSGGMNTGELFF
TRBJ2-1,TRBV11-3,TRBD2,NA,TGTGCCAGCAGCTCTCGTCGTTCGGGAGGTCTTGGTGAGCAGTTCTTC,CASSSRRSGGLGEQFF
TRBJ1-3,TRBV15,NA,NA,TGTGCCACCAGCAGTGGTCGGGTCGTACCCTCTGGAAACACCATATATTTT,CATSSGRVVPSGNTIYF
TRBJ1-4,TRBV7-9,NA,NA,TGTGCCAGCAGCTCGACAGGTCTGAATGAAAAACTGTTTTTT,CASSSTGLNEKLFF
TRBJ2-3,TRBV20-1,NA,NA,TGCAGTGCTAGAGTGAGAGATACGCAGTATTTT,CSARVRDTQYF
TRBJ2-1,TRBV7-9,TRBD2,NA,TGTGCCAGCAGCCACGCCCGTGGGACTATCAATGAGCAGTTCTTC,CASSHARGTINEQFF